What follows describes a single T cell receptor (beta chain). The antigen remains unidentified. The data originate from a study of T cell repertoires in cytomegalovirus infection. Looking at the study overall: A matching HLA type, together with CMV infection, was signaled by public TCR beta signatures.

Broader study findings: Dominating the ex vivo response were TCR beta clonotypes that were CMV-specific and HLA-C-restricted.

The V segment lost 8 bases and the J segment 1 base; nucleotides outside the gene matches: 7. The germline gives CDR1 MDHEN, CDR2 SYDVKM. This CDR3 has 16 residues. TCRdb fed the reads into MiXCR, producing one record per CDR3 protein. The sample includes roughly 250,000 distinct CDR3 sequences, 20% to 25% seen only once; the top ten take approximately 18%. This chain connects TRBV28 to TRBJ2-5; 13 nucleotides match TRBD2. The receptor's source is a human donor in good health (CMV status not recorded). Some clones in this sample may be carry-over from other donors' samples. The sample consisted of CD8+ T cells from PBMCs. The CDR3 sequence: CASEMGLAGPQETQYF. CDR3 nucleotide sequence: TGTGCCAGCGAAATGGGACTAGCGGGACCCCAAGAGACCCAGTACTTC.